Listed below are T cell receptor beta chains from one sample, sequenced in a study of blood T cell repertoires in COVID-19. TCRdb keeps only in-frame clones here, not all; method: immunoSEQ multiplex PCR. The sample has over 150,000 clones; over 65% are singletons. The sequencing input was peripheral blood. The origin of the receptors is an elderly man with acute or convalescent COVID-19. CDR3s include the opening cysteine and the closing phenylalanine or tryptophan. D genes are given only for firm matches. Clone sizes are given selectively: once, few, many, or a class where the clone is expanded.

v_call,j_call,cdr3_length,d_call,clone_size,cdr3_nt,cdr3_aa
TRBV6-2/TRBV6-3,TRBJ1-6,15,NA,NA,TGTGCCAGCAGTTACTCAGGGGCGCGGGGTTCACCCCTCCACTTT,CASSYSGARGSPLHF
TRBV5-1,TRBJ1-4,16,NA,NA,TGCGCCAGCAGCTGGCAGGGGACCGCAACTAATGAAAAACTGTTTTTT,CASSWQGTATNEKLFF
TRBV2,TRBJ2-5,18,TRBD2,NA,TGTGCCAGCAGTGAAGACGCCCAAAGAAGTAGCGGGGGTGAGACCCAGTACTTC,CASSEDAQRSSGGETQYF
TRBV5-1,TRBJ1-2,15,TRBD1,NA,TGCGCCAGCAGCTTACGGACAGGGCCAGACTATGGCTACACCTTC,CASSLRTGPDYGYTF
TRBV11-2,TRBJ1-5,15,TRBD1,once,TGTGCCAGTAGCTTAGGGACAGCGAAGGGTCAGCCCCAGCATTTT,CASSLGTAKGQPQHF
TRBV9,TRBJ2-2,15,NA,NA,TGTGCCAGCAGCCCCGCAGGTATGATACCCGGGGAGCTGTTTTTT,CASSPAGMIPGELFF
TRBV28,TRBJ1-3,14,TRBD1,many,TGTGCCAGCAGTTCCGGGACAGGGCAAAACACCATATATTTT,CASSSGTGQNTIYF
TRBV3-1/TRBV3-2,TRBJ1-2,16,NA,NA,TGTGCCAGCAGCCATGGGAGGGGAAGGGTAAACTATGGCTACACCTTC,CASSHGRGRVNYGYTF
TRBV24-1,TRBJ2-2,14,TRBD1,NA,TGTGCCACCAGTGGGGCAGGGGGCCACGGGGAGCTGTTTTTT,CATSGAGGHGELFF
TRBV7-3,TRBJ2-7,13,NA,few,TGTGCCAGCAGCTTAGGGACAATCTACGAGCAGTACTTC,CASSLGTIYEQYF
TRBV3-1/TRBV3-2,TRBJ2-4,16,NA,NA,TGTGCCAGCAGCCCTGTGGGGTTAGCGTCATTAAACATTCAGTACTTC,CASSPVGLASLNIQYF
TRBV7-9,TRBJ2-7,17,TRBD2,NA,TGTGCCAGCAGCGGACGCCTAGCGGGGGGTGACTCCTACGAGCAGTACTTC,CASSGRLAGGDSYEQYF
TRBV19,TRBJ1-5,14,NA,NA,TGTGCCGGGGGCGTTGGGAAGCACAATCAGCCCCAGCATTTT,CAGGVGKHNQPQHF
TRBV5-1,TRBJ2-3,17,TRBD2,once,TGCGCCAGCAGCTCCGCAACGACTAGCGGGGGCACAGATACGCAGTATTTT,CASSSATTSGGTDTQYF
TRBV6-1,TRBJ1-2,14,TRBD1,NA,TGTGCCAGCAGTGACGACAGGGGGCACTATGGCTACACCTTC,CASSDDRGHYGYTF
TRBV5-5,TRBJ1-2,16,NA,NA,TGTGCCAGCAGCTTGGTAACAGGGACTACTAACTATGGCTACACCTTC,CASSLVTGTTNYGYTF
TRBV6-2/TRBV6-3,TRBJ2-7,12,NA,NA,NA,CASSSSSGEQYF
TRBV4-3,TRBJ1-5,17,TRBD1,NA,TGCGCCAGCAGCCAAGACCCCGGTGGACAGGGAGATCAGCCCCAGCATTTT,CASSQDPGGQGDQPQHF
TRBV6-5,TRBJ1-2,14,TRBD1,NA,TGTGCCAGCAGTCACGGACAGGGGGACTATGGCTACACCTTC,CASSHGQGDYGYTF
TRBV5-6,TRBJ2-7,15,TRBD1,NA,TGTGCCAGCAGCTGGGGACAGGGTGGGACCTACGAGCAGTACTTC,CASSWGQGGTYEQYF
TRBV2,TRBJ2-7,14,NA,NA,TGTGCCAGTGAAGCTGGGCCGAGGGGGAGCGAGCAGTACTTC,CASEAGPRGSEQYF
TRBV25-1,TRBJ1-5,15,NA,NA,TGTGCCAGCAGGCCCACAGGGTATGGCAATCAGCCCCAGCATTTT,CASRPTGYGNQPQHF
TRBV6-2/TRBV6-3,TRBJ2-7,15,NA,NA,TGTGCCAGCAGTTCCCCGGGAAGGAGATACTACGAGCAGTACTTC,CASSSPGRRYYEQYF
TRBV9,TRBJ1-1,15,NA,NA,TGTGCCAGCAGCGCGGGAGTCGGGGGGAGGACTGAAGCTTTCTTT,CASSAGVGGRTEAFF
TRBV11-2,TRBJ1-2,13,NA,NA,TGTGCCAGCAGCTTCCGGGTCACTGGAGGCTACACCTTC,CASSFRVTGGYTF
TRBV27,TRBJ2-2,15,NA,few,TGTGCCAGCAGAGTCCACCAGGGGGGTAACGGGGAGCTGTTTTTT,CASRVHQGGNGELFF
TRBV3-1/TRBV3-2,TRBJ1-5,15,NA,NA,TGTGCCAGCAGCCAAGACCAGATTAGCAATCAGCCCCAGCATTTT,CASSQDQISNQPQHF
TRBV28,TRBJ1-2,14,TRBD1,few,TGTGCCAGCAGTTTATCCAGGGGGCGGACGGGCTACACCTTC,CASSLSRGRTGYTF
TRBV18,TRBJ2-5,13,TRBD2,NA,TGTGCCAGCTCGGGCGGGGGCCAAGAGACCCAGTACTTC,CASSGGGQETQYF
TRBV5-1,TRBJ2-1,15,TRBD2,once,TGCGCCAGCAGCTTGGCCGGGGCTAGCGGGGATGAGCAGTTCTTC,CASSLAGASGDEQFF
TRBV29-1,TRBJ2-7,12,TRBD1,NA,TGCAGCGTTCGGTTGGACAGGTCGTATCAGTACTTC,CSVRLDRSYQYF
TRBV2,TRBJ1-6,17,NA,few,TGTGCCAGCAGTGCCCTCGGAGGGGCACTTTATAATTCACCCCTCCACTTT,CASSALGGALYNSPLHF
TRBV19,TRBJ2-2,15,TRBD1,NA,TGTGCCAGTAGTACACAGGGGGCGTCTTCCGGGGAGCTGTTTTTT,CASSTQGASSGELFF